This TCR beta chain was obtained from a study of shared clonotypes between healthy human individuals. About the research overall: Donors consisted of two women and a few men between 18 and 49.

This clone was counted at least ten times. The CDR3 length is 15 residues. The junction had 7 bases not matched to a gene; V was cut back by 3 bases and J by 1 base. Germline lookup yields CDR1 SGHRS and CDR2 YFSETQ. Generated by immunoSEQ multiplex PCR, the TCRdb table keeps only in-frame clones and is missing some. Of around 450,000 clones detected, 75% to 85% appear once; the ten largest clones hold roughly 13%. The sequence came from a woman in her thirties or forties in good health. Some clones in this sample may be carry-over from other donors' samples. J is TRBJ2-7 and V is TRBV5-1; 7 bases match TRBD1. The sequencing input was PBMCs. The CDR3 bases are TGCGCCAGCAGCTCCACCGGGACAGAGTCCTACGAGCAGTACTTC. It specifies CASSSTGTESYEQYF.